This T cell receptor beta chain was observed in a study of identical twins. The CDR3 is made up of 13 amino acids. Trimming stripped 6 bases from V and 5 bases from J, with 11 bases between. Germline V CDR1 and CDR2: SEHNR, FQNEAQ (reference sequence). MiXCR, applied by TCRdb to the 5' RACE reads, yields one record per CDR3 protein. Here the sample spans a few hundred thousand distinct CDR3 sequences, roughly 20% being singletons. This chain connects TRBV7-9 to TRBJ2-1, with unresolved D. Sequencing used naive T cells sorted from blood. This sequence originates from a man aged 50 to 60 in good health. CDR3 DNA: TGTGCCAGCAGTTACCCGGACCACAATGAGCAGTTCTTC. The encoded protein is CASSYPDHNEQFF.